Below, 7 T cell receptor beta chains from the same sample are listed, as sequenced in a study of blood T cell repertoires in COVID-19. Produced via immunoSEQ multiplex PCR; TCRdb's table is partial and in-frame only. The data show tens of thousands of clones, about 89% seen once. The sequenced material came from peripheral blood. The receptors derive from a man in his fifties or sixties with acute or convalescent COVID-19.

This clone was detected a few times. The V call is TRBV5-1, the J call TRBJ2-5; 7 bases are shared with TRBD1. CDR1 and CDR2 from the germline V gene are SGHRS and YFSETQ. This CDR3 is built from 14 residues. V shed 0 bases, J shed 6 bases, and the junction held 5 bases outside the gene matches. CDR3 in amino acids: CASSLGAGGQTQYF. DNA of the CDR3: TGCGCCAGCAGCTTGGGGGCAGGGGGACAGACCCAGTACTTC.

The chain carries TRBV30 and TRBJ2-7; the match to TRBD1 covers 9 bases. CDR1 is GTSNPN, CDR2 SVGIG, per germline (reference sequence). CDR3 length: 14 residues. V lost 5 bases to trimming and J lost 0 bases; unmatched junction nucleotides: 5. The CDR3, as DNA: TGTGCCTGGGCCACAGGGGGCGGCTCCTACGAGCAGTACTTC. Its translation: CAWATGGGSYEQYF.

The chain carries TRBV5-8 and TRBJ2-7, with D unresolved. Trimming stripped 3 bases from V and 6 bases from J, with 7 bases between. The CDR3 has 11 amino acids. CDR1 is SGHTS, CDR2 YDEGEE, per germline. The CDR3: CASSSELEQYF. Written as DNA, the CDR3 is TGTGCCAGCAGCTCGGAGCTCGAGCAGTACTTC.

The rearrangement joins TRBV18 to TRBJ1-2; perhaps TRBD1 as D (5 bases). The CDR3 sequence is 14 residues long. Looked up from germline, CDR1 is KGHSH and CDR2 is LQKENI. The V gene lost 2 bases and the J gene lost 4 bases, with 11 bases spanning the gap. CDR3 nucleotides: TGTGCCAGCTCACCAAACAGGCCGTTCTATGGCTACACCTTC. It yields the protein CASSPNRPFYGYTF.

The CDR3, as DNA: TGTGCCAGCAGCCAATCGGGAGCACCCTATGGCTACACCTTC. It translates to CASSQSGAPYGYTF. V and J are TRBV16 and TRBJ1-2; D not certain. Trimming left V 0 bases short and J 4 bases short, with 9 bases between. The CDR3 loop spans 14 amino acids. Germline V gene lookup returns CDR1 KGHSY and CDR2 FQNENV. Combining the CDR3 with reference TRBV16 and TRBJ1-2 gives the whole variable domain GEEVAQTPKHLVRGEGQKAKLYCAPIKGHSYVFWYQQVLKNEFKFLISFQNENVFDETGMPKERFSAKCLPNSPCSLEIQATKLEDSAVYFCASSQSGAPYGYTFGSGTRLTVV.

This clone turned up a few times. The chain carries TRBV18 and TRBJ2-7; TRBD2 is a possible D gene (5 bases). V dropped 3 bases and J dropped 0 bases, with 12 bases sitting between them. Germline CDR1 is KGHSH and CDR2 is LQKENI. The CDR3 covers 15 residues. The CDR3 DNA is TGTGCCAGCTCACCGGTCGGGGAAAGCTCCTACGAGCAGTACTTC. This translates into CASSPVGESSYEQYF.

This clone was seen just once. A junction boundary mismatches the germline segment, possibly from a read error. This chain connects TRBV7-7 to TRBJ2-2; the match to TRBD1 covers 9 bases. This CDR3 spans 14 amino acids. Germline assignment: CDR1 SSHAT and CDR2 FNYEAQ (reference sequence). In DNA form, the CDR3 reads TGTGCTAGCAGCTTAGGACAGGGGACCGGGGAGCTGTTTTTT. Its protein is CASSLGQGTGELFF.